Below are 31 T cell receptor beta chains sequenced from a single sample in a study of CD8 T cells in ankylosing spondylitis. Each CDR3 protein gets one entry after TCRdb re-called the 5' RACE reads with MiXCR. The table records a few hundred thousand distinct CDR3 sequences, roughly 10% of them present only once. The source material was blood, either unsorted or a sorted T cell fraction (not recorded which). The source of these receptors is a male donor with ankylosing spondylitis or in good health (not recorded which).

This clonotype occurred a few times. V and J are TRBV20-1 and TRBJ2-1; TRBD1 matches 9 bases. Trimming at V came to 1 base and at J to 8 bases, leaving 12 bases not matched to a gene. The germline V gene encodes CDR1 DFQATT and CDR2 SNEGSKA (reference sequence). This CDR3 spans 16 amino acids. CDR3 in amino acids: CSARVPDRGKADEQFF. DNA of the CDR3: TGCAGTGCTAGAGTCCCGGACAGGGGAAAGGCGGATGAGCAGTTCTTC.

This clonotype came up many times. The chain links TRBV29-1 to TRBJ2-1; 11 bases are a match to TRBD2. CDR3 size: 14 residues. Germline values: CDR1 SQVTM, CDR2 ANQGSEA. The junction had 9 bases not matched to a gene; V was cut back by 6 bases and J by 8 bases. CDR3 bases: TGCAGCGTGGAAACTAGCGGGAGCTTGTATGAGCAGTTCTTC. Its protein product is CSVETSGSLYEQFF.

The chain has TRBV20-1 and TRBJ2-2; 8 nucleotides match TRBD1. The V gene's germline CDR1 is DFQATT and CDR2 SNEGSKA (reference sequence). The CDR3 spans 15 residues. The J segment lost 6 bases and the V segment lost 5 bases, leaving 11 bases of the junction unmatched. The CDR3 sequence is CSASVGTGGAGELFF. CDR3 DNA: TGCAGTGCTTCCGTTGGGACAGGTGGGGCCGGGGAGCTGTTTTTT.

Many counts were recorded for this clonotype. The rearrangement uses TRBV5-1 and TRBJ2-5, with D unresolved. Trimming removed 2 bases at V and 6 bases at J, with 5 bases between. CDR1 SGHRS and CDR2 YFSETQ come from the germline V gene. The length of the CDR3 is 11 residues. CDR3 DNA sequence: TGCGCCAGCAGCTTCGAGAAGACCCAGTACTTC. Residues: CASSFEKTQYF.

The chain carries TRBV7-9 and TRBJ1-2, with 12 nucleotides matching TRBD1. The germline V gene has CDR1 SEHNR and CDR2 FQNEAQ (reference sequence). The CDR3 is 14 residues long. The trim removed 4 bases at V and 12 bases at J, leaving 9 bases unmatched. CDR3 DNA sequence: TGTGCCAGCAGCTCAGGGACAGGGGGCGAGCTGGACACCTTC. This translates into CASSSGTGGELDTF.

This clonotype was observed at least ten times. CDR3 sequence reads: CASSFTGAPNYEQYF. CDR3 nucleotide sequence: TGCGCCAGCAGCTTCACAGGCGCTCCTAACTACGAGCAGTACTTC. The chain carries TRBV5-1 and TRBJ2-7; possibly TRBD1 for D (5 bases). Germline CDR1 is SGHRS and CDR2 is YFSETQ. CDR3 length: 15 residues. V was clipped by 2 bases and J by 3 bases, with 15 bases between them.

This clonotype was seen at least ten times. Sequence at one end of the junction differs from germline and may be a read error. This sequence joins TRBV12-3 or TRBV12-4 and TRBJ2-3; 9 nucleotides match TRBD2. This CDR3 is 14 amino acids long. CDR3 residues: CASSIAGGTDTQYF. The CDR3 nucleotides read TGTGCCAGCAGTATAGCGGGGGGCACAGATACGCAGTATTTT.

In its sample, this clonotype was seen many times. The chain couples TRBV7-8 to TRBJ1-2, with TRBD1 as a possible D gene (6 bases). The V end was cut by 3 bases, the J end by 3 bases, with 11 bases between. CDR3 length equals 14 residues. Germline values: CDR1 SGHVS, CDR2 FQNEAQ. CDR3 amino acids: CASSLGGADYGYTF. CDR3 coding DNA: TGTGCCAGCAGCTTGGGGGGGGCGGACTATGGCTACACCTTC.

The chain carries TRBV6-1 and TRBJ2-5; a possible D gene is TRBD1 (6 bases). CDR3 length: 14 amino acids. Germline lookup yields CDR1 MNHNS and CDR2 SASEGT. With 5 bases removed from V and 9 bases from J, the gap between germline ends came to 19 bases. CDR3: CASSPLGGTEAQYF. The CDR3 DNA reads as TGTGCCAGCAGTCCGTTAGGGGGTACGGAGGCCCAGTACTTC.

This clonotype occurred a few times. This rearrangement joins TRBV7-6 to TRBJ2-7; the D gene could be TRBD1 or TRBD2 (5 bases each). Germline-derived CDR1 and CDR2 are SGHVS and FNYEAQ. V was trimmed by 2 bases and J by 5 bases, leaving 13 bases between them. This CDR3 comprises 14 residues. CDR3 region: CASSLTVGDHEQYF. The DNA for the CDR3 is TGTGCCAGCAGCTTAACCGTCGGGGACCACGAGCAGTACTTC.

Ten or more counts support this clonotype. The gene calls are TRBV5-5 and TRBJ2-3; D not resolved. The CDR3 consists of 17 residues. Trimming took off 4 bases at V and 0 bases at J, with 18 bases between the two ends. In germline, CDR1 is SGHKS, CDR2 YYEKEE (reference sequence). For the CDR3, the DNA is TGTGCCAGCAGCCCACCCGGCCCCAGCGATAGCACAGATACGCAGTATTTT. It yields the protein CASSPPGPSDSTDTQYF.

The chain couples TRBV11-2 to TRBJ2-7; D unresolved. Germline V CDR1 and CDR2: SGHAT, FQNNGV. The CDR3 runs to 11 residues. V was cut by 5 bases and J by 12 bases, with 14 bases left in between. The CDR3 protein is CASSPKASTYF. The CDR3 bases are TGTGCCAGCAGCCCAAAGGCTTCGACGTACTTC.

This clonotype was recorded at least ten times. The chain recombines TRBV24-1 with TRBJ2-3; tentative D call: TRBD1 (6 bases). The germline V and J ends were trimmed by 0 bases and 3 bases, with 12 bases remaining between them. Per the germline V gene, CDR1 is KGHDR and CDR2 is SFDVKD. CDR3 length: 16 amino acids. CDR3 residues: CATSDLQGWGTDTQYF. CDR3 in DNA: TGTGCCACCAGTGATTTGCAGGGGTGGGGGACAGATACGCAGTATTTT.

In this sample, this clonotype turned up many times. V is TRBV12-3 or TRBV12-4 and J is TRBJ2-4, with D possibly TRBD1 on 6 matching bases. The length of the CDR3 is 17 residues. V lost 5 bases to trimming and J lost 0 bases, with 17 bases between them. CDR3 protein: CASSPYTGQLAKNIQYF. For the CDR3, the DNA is TGTGCCAGCAGTCCCTACACAGGGCAACTAGCCAAAAACATTCAGTACTTC.

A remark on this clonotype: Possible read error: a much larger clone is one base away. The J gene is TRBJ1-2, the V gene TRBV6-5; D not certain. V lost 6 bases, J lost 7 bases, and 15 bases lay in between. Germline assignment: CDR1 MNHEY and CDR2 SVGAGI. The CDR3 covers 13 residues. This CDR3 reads CASRRDSRSGYTF. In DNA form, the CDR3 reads TGTGCCAGCAGGCGAGACTCTCGGTCTGGCTACACCTTC.

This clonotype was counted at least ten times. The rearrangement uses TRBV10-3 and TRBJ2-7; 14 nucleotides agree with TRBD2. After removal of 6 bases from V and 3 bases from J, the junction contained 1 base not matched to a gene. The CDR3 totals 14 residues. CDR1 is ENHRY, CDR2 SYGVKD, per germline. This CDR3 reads CAISGTSGSYEQYF. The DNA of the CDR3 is TGTGCCATCAGCGGGACTAGCGGGAGCTACGAGCAGTACTTC.

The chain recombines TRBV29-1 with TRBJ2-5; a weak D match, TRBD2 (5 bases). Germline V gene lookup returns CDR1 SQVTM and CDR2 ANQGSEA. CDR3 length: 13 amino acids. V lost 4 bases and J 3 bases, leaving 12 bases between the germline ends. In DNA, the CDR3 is TGCAGCGTTGTGGCTAGCTGGAAAGAGACCCAGTACTTC. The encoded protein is CSVVASWKETQYF.

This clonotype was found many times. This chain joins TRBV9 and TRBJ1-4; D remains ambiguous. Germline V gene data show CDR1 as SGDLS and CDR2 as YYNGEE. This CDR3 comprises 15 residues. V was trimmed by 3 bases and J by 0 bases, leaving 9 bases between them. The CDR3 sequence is CASSETAATNEKLFF. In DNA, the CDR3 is TGTGCCAGCAGCGAGACCGCAGCAACTAATGAAAAACTGTTTTTT.

Written as DNA, the CDR3 is TGCGCCAGCAGCTGGGCAGGGGGAGAAAAACTGTTTTTT. Translation gives CASSWAGGEKLFF. The rearrangement uses TRBV5-1 and TRBJ1-4; TRBD1 aligns across 7 bases. The J segment lost 8 bases and the V segment lost 3 bases, leaving 4 bases of the junction unmatched. The length of the CDR3 is 13 residues. Per the germline V gene, CDR1 is SGHRS and CDR2 is YFSETQ. Full variable domain (rest looked up from reference TRBV5-1 and TRBJ1-4): KAGVTQTPRYLIKTRGQQVTLSCSPISGHRSVSWYQQTPGQGLQFLFEYFSETQRNKGNFPGRFSGRQFSNSRSEMNVSTLELGDSALYLCASSWAGGEKLFFGSGTQLSVL.

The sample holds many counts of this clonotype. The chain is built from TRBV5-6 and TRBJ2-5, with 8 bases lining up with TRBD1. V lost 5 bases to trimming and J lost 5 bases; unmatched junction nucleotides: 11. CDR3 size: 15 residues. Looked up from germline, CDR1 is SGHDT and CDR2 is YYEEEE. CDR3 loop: CASSFIQGAGETQYF. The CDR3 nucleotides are TGTGCCAGCAGTTTTATTCAGGGGGCTGGGGAGACCCAGTACTTC.

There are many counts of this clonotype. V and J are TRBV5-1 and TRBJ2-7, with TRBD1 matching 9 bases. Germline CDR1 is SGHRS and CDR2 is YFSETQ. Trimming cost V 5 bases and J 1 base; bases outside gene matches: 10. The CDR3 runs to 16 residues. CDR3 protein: CASRGFGQGRSYEQYF. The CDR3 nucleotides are TGCGCCAGCAGGGGTTTTGGACAGGGGCGGTCCTACGAGCAGTACTTC.

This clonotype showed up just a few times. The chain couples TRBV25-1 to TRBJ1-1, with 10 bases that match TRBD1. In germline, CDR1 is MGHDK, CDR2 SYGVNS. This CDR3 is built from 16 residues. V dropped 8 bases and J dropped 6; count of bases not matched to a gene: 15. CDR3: CASRREVGQGLPEAFF. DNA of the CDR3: TGTGCCAGCCGAAGGGAAGTGGGACAGGGGCTCCCTGAAGCTTTCTTT.

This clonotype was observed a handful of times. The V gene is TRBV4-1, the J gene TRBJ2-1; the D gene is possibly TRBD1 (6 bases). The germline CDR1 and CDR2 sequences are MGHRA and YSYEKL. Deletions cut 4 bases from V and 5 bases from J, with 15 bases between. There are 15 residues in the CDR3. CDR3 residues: CASSLPGTSDNEQFF. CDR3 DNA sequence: TGCGCCAGCAGCCTCCCCGGGACATCCGACAATGAGCAGTTCTTC.

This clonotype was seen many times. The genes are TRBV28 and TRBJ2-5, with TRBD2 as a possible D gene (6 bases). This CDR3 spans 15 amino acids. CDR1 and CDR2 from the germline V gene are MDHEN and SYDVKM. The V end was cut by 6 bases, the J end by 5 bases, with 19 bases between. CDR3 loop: CASRPGGGRWETQYF. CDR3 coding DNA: TGTGCCAGCAGGCCTGGTGGGGGGAGGTGGGAGACCCAGTACTTC.

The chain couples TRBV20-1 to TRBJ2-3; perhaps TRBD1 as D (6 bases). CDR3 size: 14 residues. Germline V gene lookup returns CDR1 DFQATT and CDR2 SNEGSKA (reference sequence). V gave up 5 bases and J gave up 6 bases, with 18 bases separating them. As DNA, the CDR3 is TGCAGTGCTCCCGGGACACTGCGCCTCGATACGCAGTATTTT. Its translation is CSAPGTLRLDTQYF.

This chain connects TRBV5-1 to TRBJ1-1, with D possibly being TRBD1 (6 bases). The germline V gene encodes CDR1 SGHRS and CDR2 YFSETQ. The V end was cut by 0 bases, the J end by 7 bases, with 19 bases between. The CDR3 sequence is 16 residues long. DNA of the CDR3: TGCGCCAGCAGCTTGGCAACGATCCCTCGGACAGATGAAGCTTTCTTT. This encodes CASSLATIPRTDEAFF.

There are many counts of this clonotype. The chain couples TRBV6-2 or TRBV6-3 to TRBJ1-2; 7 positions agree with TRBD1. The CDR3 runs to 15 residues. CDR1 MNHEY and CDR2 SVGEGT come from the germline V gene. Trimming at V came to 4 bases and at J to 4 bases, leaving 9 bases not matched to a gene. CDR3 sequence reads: CASSSPTGVSYGYTF. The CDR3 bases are TGTGCCAGCAGTTCCCCAACAGGGGTATCCTATGGCTACACCTTC.

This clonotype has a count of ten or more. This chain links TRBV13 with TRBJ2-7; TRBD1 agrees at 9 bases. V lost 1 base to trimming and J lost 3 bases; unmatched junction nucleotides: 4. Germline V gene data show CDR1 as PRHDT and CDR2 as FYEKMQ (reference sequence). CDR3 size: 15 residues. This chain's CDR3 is CASSLAATGGYEQYF. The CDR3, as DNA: TGTGCCAGCAGCTTAGCGGCGACAGGGGGCTACGAGCAGTACTTC. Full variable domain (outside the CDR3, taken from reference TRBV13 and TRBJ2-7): AAGVIQSPRHLIKEKRETATLKCYPIPRHDTVYWYQQGPGQDPQFLISFYEKMQSDKGSIPDRFSAQQFSDYHSELNMSSLELGDSALYFCASSLAATGGYEQYFGPGTRLTVT.

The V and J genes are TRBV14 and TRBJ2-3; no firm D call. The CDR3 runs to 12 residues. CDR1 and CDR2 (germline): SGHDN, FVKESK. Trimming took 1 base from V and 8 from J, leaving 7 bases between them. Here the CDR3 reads CASSQGVATQYF. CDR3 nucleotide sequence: TGTGCCAGCAGCCAAGGGGTGGCTACGCAGTATTTT.

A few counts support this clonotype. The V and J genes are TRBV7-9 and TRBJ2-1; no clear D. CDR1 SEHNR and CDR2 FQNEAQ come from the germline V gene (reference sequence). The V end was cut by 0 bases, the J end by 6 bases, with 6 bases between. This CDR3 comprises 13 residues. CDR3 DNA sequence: TGTGCCAGCAGCTTAGCGCCCAGCAATGAGCAGTTCTTC. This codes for CASSLAPSNEQFF.

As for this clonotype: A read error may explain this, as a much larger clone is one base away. The CDR3: CVSSLAAGGQGTEAFF. CDR3 DNA: TGTGTCAGCAGCTTGGCCGCCGGAGGGCAGGGCACTGAAGCTTTCTTT. This chain uses TRBV5-6 with TRBJ1-1; D perhaps matches TRBD1 (5 bases). This CDR3 is built from 16 residues. Germline V gene sequence: CDR1 SGHDT, CDR2 YYEEEE. Using reference TRBV5-6 and TRBJ1-1 for the parts outside the CDR3, the full variable domain is DAGVTQSPTHLIKTRGQQVTLRCSPKSGHDTVSWYQQALGQGPQFIFQYYEEEERQRGNFPDRFSGHQFPNYSSELNVNALLLGDSALYLCVSSLAAGGQGTEAFFGQGTRLTVV.